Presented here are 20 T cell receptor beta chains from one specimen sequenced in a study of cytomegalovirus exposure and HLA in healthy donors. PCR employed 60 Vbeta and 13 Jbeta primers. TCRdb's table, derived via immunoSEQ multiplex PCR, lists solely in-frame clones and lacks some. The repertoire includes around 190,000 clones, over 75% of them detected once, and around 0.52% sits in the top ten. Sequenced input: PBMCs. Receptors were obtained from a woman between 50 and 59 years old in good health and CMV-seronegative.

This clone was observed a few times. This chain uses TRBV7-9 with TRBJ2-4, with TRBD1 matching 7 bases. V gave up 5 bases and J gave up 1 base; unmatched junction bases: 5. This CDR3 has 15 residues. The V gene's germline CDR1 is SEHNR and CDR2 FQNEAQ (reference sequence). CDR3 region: CASSHRGFAKNIQYF. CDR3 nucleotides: TGTGCCAGCAGCCACAGGGGTTTTGCCAAAAACATTCAGTACTTC.

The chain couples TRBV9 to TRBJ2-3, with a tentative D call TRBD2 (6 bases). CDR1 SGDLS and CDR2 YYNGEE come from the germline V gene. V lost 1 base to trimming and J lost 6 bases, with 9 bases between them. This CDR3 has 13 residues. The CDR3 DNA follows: TGTGCCAGCAGCGTATGGAGGGGCGATACGCAGTATTTT. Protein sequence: CASSVWRGDTQYF.

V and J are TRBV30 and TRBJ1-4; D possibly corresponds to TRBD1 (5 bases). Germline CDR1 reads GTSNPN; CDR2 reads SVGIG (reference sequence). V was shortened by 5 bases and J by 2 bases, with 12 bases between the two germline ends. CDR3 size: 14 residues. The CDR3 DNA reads TGTGCCTGGGAACAACAGGTCACTAATGAAAAACTGTTTTTT. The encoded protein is CAWEQQVTNEKLFF.

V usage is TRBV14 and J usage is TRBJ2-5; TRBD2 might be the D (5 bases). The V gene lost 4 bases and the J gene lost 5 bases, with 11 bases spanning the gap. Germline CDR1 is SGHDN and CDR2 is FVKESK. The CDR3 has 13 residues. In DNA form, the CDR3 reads TGTGCCAGCAGCCGCTCACGAGGGGAGACCCAGTACTTC. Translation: CASSRSRGETQYF. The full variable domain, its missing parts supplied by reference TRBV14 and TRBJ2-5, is EAGVTQFPSHSVIEKGQTVTLRCDPISGHDNLYWYRRVMGKEIKFLLHFVKESKQDESGMPNNRFLAERTGGTYSTLKVQPAELEDSGVYFCASSRSRGETQYFGPGTRLLVL.

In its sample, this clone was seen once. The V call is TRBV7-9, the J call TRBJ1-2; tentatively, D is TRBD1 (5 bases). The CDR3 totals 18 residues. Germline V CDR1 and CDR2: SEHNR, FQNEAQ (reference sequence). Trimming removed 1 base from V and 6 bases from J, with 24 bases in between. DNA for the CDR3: TGTGCCAGCAGCTTAGGGTGGTTCGGGGTACCTACGGGGGATGGCTACACCTTC. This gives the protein CASSLGWFGVPTGDGYTF.

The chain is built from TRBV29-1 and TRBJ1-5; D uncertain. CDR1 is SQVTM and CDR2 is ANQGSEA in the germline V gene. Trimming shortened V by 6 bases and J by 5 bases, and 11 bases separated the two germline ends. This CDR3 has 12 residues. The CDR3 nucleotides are TGCAGCGTACGGGATAGGGATCAGCCCCAGCATTTT. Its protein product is CSVRDRDQPQHF.

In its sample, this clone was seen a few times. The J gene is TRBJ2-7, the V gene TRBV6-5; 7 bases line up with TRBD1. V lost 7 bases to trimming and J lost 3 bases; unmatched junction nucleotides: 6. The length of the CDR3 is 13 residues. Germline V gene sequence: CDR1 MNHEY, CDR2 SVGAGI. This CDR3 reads CASKGAGYYEQYF. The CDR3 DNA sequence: TGTGCCAGCAAGGGGGCGGGTTACTACGAGCAGTACTTC.

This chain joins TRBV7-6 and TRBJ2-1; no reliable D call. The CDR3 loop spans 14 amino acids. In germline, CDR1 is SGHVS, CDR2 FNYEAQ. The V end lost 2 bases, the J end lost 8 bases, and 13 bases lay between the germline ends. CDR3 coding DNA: TGTGCCAGCAGCTTATTCCACGGAGAGGATGAGCAGTTCTTC. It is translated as CASSLFHGEDEQFF. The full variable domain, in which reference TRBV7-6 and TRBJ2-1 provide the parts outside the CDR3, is GAGVSQSPRYKVTKRGQDVALRCDPISGHVSLYWYRQALGQGPEFLTYFNYEAQQDKSGLPNDRFSAERPEGSISTLTIQRTEQRDSAMYRCASSLFHGEDEQFFGPGTRLTVL.

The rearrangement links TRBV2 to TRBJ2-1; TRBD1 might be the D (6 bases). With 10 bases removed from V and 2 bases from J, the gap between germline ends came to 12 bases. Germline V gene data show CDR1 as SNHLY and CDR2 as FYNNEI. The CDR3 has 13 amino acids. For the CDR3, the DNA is TGTGCCAACCAAGAGGGGGCCTACAATGAGCAGTTCTTC. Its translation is CANQEGAYNEQFF.

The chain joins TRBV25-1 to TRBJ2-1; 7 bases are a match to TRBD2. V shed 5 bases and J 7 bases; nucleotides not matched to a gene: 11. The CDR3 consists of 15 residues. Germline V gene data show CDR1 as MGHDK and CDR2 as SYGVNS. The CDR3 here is CASSSSSGRENEQFF. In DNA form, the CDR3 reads TGTGCCAGCAGTAGCTCCTCGGGGCGGGAGAATGAGCAGTTCTTC.

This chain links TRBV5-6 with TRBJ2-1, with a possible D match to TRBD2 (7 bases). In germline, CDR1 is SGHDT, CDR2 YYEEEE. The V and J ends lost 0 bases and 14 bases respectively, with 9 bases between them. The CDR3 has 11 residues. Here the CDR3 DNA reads TGTGCCAGCAGCTTGGAAGGGGGGGAGTTCTTC. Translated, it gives CASSLEGGEFF. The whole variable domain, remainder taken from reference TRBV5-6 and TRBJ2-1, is DAGVTQSPTHLIKTRGQQVTLRCSPKSGHDTVSWYQQALGQGPQFIFQYYEEEERQRGNFPDRFSGHQFPNYSSELNVNALLLGDSALYLCASSLEGGEFFGPGTRLTVL.

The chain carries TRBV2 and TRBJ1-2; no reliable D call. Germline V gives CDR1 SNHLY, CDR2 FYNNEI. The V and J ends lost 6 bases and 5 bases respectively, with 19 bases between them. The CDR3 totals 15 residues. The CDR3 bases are TGTGCCAGCAGCCCTGTGGGAGATGTAGCGTATGGCTACACCTTC. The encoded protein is CASSPVGDVAYGYTF. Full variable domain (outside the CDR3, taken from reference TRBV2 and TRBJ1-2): EPEVTQTPSHQVTQMGQEVILRCVPISNHLYFYWYRQILGQKVEFLVSFYNNEISEKSEIFDDQFSVERPDGSNFTLKIRSTKLEDSAMYFCASSPVGDVAYGYTFGSGTRLTVV.

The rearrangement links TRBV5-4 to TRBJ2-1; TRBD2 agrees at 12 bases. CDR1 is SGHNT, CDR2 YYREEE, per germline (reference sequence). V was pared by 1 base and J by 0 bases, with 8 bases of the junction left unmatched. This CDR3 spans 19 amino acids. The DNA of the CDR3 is TGTGCCAGCAGCTTGAGGACTAGCGGGGATGATTTCTCCTACAATGAGCAGTTCTTC. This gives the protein CASSLRTSGDDFSYNEQFF. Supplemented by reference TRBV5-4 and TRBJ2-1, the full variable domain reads ETGVTQSPTHLIKTRGQQVTLRCSSQSGHNTVSWYQQALGQGPQFIFQYYREEENGRGNFPPRFSGLQFPNYSSELNVNALELDDSALYLCASSLRTSGDDFSYNEQFFGPGTRLTVL.

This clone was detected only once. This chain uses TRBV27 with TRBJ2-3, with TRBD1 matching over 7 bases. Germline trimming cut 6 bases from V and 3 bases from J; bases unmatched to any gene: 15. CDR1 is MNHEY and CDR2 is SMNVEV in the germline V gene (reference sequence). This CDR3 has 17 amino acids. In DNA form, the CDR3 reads TGTGCCAGCAGGAGACTACGGACAGGTCCGGCGACAGATACGCAGTATTTT. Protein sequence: CASRRLRTGPATDTQYF.

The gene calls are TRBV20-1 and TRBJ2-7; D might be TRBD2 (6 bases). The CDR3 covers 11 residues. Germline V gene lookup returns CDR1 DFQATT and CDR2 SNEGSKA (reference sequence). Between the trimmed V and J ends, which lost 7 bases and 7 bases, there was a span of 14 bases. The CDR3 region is CSVLRGDEQYF. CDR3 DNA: TGCAGTGTTTTGCGGGGCGATGAGCAGTACTTC.

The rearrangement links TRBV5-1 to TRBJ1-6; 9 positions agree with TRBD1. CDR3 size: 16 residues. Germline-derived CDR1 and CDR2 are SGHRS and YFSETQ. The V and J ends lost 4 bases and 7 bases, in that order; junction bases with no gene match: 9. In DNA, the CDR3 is TGCGCCAGCAGCCGTCCCGGGACAGGGCCAAATTCACCCCTCCACTTT. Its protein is CASSRPGTGPNSPLHF.

The CDR3 DNA is TGTGCCAGCAGCTTCGCCGGAGGGGAGACCCAGTACTTC. It translates to CASSFAGGETQYF. This chain joins TRBV5-4 and TRBJ2-5, with TRBD2 as a possible D gene (6 bases). Germline CDR1 SGHNT, CDR2 YYREEE (reference sequence). The CDR3 runs to 13 residues. V was pared by 2 bases and J by 5 bases, with 10 bases between.

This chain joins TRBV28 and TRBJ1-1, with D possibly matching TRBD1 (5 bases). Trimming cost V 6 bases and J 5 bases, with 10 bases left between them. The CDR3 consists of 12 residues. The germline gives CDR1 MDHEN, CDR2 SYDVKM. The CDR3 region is CASRGLWTEAFF. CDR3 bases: TGTGCCAGCAGGGGGCTTTGGACTGAAGCTTTCTTT.

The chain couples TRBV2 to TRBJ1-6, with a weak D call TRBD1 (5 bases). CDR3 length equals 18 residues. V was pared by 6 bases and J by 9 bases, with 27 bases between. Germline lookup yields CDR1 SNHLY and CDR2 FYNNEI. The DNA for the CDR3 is TGTGCCAGCAGCTCCTACGTCTCAGGGACGGGAGGTAGTTCACCCCTCCACTTT. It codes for CASSSYVSGTGGSSPLHF.

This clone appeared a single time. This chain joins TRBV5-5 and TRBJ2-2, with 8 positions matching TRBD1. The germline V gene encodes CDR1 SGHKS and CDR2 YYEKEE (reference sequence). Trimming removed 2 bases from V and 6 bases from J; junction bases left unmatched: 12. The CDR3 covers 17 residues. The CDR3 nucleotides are TGTGCCAGCAGCTTCAACAGGGGGACTTTAGGCGCCGGGGAGCTGTTTTTT. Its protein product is CASSFNRGTLGAGELFF.